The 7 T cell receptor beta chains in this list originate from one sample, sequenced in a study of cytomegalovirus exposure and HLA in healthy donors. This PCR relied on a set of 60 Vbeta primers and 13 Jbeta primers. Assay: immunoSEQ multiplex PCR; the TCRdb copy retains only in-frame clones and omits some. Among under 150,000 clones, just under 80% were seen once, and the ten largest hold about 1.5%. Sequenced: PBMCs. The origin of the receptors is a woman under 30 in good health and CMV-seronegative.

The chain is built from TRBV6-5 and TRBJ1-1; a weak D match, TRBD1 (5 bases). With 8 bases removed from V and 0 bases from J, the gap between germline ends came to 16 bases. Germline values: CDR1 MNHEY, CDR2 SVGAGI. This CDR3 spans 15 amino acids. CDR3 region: CASALSRQMNTEAFF. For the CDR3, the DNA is TGTGCCAGCGCCCTCAGTAGACAGATGAACACTGAAGCTTTCTTT.

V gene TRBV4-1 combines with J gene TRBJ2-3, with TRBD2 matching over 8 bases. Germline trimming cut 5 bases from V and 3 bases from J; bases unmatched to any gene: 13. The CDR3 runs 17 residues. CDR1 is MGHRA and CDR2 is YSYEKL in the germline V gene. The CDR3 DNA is TGCGCCAGCAGCGCAACCGGGACTAGGGGTGGTACAGATACGCAGTATTTT. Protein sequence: CASSATGTRGGTDTQYF.

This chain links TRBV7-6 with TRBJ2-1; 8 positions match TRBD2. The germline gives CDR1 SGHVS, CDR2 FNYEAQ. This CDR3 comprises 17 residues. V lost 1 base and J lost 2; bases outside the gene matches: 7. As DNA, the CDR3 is TGTGCCAGCAGCTTAGAGGGCGGGAGGACCACCTACAATGAGCAGTTCTTC. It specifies CASSLEGGRTTYNEQFF. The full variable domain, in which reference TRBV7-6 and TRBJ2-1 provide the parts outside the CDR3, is GAGVSQSPRYKVTKRGQDVALRCDPISGHVSLYWYRQALGQGPEFLTYFNYEAQQDKSGLPNDRFSAERPEGSISTLTIQRTEQRDSAMYRCASSLEGGRTTYNEQFFGPGTRLTVL.

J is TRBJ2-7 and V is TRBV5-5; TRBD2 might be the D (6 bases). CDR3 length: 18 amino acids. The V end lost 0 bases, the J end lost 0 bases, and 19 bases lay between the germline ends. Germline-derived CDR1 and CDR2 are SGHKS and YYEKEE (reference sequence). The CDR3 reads CASSLDRPGASYSYEQYF. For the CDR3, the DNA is TGTGCCAGCAGCTTGGACCGGCCGGGAGCCTCATACTCCTACGAGCAGTACTTC.

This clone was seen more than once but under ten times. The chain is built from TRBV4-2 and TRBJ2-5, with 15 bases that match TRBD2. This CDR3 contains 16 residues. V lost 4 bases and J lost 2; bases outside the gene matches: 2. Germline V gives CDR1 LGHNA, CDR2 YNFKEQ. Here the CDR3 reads CASSLGLAGGQETQYF. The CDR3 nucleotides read TGTGCCAGCAGCCTCGGACTAGCGGGAGGGCAAGAGACCCAGTACTTC.

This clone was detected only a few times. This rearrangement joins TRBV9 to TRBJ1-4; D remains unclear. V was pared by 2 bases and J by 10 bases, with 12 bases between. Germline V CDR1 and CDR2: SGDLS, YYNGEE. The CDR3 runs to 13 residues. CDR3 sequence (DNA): TGTGCCAGCAGCGTCTTACTAGAGGGAAAACTGTTTTTT. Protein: CASSVLLEGKLFF. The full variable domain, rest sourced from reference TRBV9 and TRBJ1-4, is DSGVTQTPKHLITATGQRVTLRCSPRSGDLSVYWYQQSLDQGLQFLIQYYNGEERAKGNILERFSAQQFPDLHSELNLSSLELGDSALYFCASSVLLEGKLFFGSGTQLSVL.

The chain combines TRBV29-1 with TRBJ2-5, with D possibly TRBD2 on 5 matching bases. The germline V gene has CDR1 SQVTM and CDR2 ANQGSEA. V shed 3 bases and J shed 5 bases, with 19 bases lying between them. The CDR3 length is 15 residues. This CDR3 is CSVDAPRGQPETQYF. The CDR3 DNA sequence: TGCAGCGTTGATGCTCCTCGGGGTCAGCCGGAGACCCAGTACTTC.